These 7 T cell receptor beta chains were sequenced from one sample in a study of shared clonotypes between healthy human individuals. Generated by immunoSEQ multiplex PCR, the TCRdb table keeps only in-frame clones and is missing some. This sample yields under 2,000,000 clones, of which roughly 94% are seen a single time; around 1% belongs to the top ten. Terminally differentiated effector memory CD45RA+ cells were excluded by CCR7 positive selection of CD45RO-negative cells. The sequencing sample was made of naive CD8+ T cells sorted from blood. The receptors originated from a man aged 18 to 30 in good health.

V is TRBV6-1 and J is TRBJ1-4; TRBD1 aligns across 12 bases. Germline CDR1 and CDR2: MNHNS and SASEGT. This CDR3 comprises 15 residues. The V and J ends lost 7 bases and 5 bases, in that order; junction bases with no gene match: 5. CDR3 residues: CASKGQGAVNEKLFF. CDR3 DNA: TGTGCCAGCAAGGGACAGGGGGCCGTAAATGAAAAACTGTTTTTT.

The chain recombines TRBV6-5 with TRBJ1-3, with unresolved D. The V gene's germline CDR1 is MNHEY and CDR2 SVGAGI. The V gene lost 6 bases and the J gene lost 0 bases, with 9 bases spanning the gap. The length of the CDR3 is 14 residues. CDR3 DNA sequence: TGTGCCAGCAGCCAGCTAAGCTCTGGAAACACCATATATTTT. This sequence encodes CASSQLSSGNTIYF.

V gene TRBV6-4 combines with J gene TRBJ2-4; D gene uncertain. The CDR3 consists of 16 residues. CDR1 MRHNA and CDR2 SNTAGT come from the germline V gene. V was trimmed by 2 bases and J by 0 bases, leaving 11 bases between them. The CDR3 protein is CASSDRRRLAKNIQYF. CDR3 bases: TGTGCCAGCAGTGACCGACGACGTTTAGCCAAAAACATTCAGTACTTC.

The V call is TRBV9, the J call TRBJ1-3; TRBD1 aligns across 7 bases. Germline V gene lookup returns CDR1 SGDLS and CDR2 YYNGEE. This CDR3 is 15 amino acids long. The J segment lost 0 bases and the V segment lost 3 bases, leaving 3 bases of the junction unmatched. The CDR3 sequence is CASSGQGFSGNTIYF. DNA of the CDR3: TGTGCCAGCAGCGGACAGGGCTTCTCTGGAAACACCATATATTTT.

The V and J genes are TRBV9 and TRBJ2-2; D unresolved. V was pared by 0 bases and J by 8 bases, with 5 bases between. Looked up from germline, CDR1 is SGDLS and CDR2 is YYNGEE. This CDR3 spans 12 amino acids. The DNA of the CDR3 is TGTGCCAGCAGCGTAGTTGAGGGGGAGCTGTTTTTT. Protein sequence: CASSVVEGELFF.

The chain links TRBV5-1 to TRBJ2-1; D is unresolved. Germline-derived CDR1 and CDR2 are SGHRS and YFSETQ. Trimming took off 5 bases at V and 0 bases at J, with 15 bases between the two ends. The CDR3 runs to 16 residues. In nucleotides, the CDR3 is TGCGCCAGCAGATCGCAGACGGAACGCTCCTACAATGAGCAGTTCTTC. It translates to CASRSQTERSYNEQFF.

The rearrangement joins TRBV30 to TRBJ1-4; TRBD1 matches 7 bases. Germline CDR1 GTSNPN, CDR2 SVGIG (reference sequence). V dropped 3 bases and J dropped 3; count of bases not matched to a gene: 7. The CDR3 has 15 amino acids. In DNA, the CDR3 is TGTGCCTGGAGCGTCGGGGACAGACCTAATGAAAAACTGTTTTTT. It is translated as CAWSVGDRPNEKLFF.